Each of the 13 T cell receptor beta chains below was sequenced from the same sample in a study of cytomegalovirus exposure and HLA in healthy donors. Profiling relied on immunoSEQ multiplex PCR, and the TCRdb table lists in-frame clones only, not all of them. Here the sample spans fewer than 55,000 clones, 85% to 95% being singletons. The sequenced sample was PBMCs. Receptors were obtained from a man aged 18 to 35 in good health and CMV-seronegative.

This clone was seen more than once but under ten times. This chain connects TRBV10-3 to TRBJ2-5, with 9 bases matching TRBD2. From germline, CDR1 is ENHRY and CDR2 SYGVKD. The CDR3 sequence is 15 residues long. The junction had 7 bases not matched to a gene; V was cut back by 6 bases and J by 2 bases. CDR3 nucleotides: TGTGCCATCAGCCAGGGCAGCGGGAGGCAAGAGACCCAGTACTTC. Translating gives CAISQGSGRQETQYF.

This clone was seen a single time. The rearrangement uses TRBV6-5 and TRBJ2-3, with 11 bases identical to TRBD1. The junction had 4 bases not matched to a gene; V was cut back by 4 bases and J by 4 bases. Germline loops: CDR1 MNHEY, CDR2 SVGAGI. The CDR3 extends over 15 amino acids. The CDR3 bases are TGTGCCAGCAGTTGGGGACAGGGGGTTTCAGATACGCAGTATTTT. Translation gives CASSWGQGVSDTQYF.

The CDR3 DNA is TGTGCCAGCAGCCAAGTTTGGGCAGTTTCTCTGGGGGCCAACGTCCTGACTTTC. Translated: CASSQVWAVSLGANVLTF. The chain uses TRBV14 and TRBJ2-6; D uncertain. This CDR3 has 18 residues. Germline V gene lookup returns CDR1 SGHDN and CDR2 FVKESK. Trimming took 1 base from V and 4 from J, leaving 17 bases between them.

The chain combines TRBV7-3 with TRBJ2-1; 11 bases agree with TRBD2. The CDR3 covers 14 residues. V shed 5 bases and J 9 bases; nucleotides not matched to a gene: 6. The V gene's germline CDR1 is SGHTA and CDR2 FQGTGA. Here the CDR3 reads CASSQLAGEGEQFF. Here the CDR3 DNA reads TGTGCCAGCAGCCAACTAGCGGGAGAGGGTGAGCAGTTCTTC.

This clone showed up just a few times. V is TRBV13 and J is TRBJ2-7; D gene unclear. CDR1 PRHDT and CDR2 FYEKMQ come from the germline V gene (reference sequence). CDR3 length: 11 residues. Trimming stripped 3 bases from V and 4 bases from J, with 4 bases between. The CDR3 nucleotides are TGTGCCAGCAGCTTGCGATACGAGCAGTACTTC. Translated, it gives CASSLRYEQYF. The full variable domain, completed using reference TRBV13 and TRBJ2-7, is AAGVIQSPRHLIKEKRETATLKCYPIPRHDTVYWYQQGPGQDPQFLISFYEKMQSDKGSIPDRFSAQQFSDYHSELNMSSLELGDSALYFCASSLRYEQYFGPGTRLTVT.

The CDR3 DNA sequence: TGTGCCAGCAGACTACTAGCGAGGGGAACAGATACGCAGTATTTT. Translation gives CASRLLARGTDTQYF. The chain couples TRBV28 to TRBJ2-3; 7 bases map to TRBD2. CDR1 and CDR2 from the germline V gene are MDHEN and SYDVKM. The CDR3 spans 15 residues. Trimming cost V 6 bases and J 3 bases; bases outside gene matches: 9.

This clone was detected once. The V call is TRBV5-1, the J call TRBJ2-3, with 8 nucleotides matching TRBD1. V was clipped by 6 bases and J by 1 base; unmatched bases: 4. The V gene's germline CDR1 is SGHRS and CDR2 YFSETQ. This CDR3 region has 14 residues. The CDR3 region has the DNA TGCGCCAGCACCTCGACAGGGGGCACAGATACGCAGTATTTT. Translating it yields CASTSTGGTDTQYF.

CDR3 sequence reads: CASSGTGELNYGYTF. In nucleotides, the CDR3 is TGTGCCAGCAGTGGGACGGGGGAACTTAACTATGGCTACACCTTC. The genes are TRBV6-6 and TRBJ1-2; maybe TRBD1 (5 bases). The CDR3 consists of 15 residues. The V gene lost 5 bases and the J gene lost 1 base, with 14 bases spanning the gap. Germline V CDR1 and CDR2: MNHNY, SVGAGI (reference sequence).

V and J are TRBV28 and TRBJ2-7; 16 bases line up with TRBD2. V shed 5 bases, J shed 6 bases, and the junction held 4 bases outside the gene matches. Germline CDR1 is MDHEN and CDR2 is SYDVKM. The CDR3 sequence is 15 residues long. This chain's CDR3 is CASSPGTSGRGEQYF. Written as DNA, the CDR3 is TGTGCCAGCAGTCCCGGGACTAGCGGGAGGGGCGAGCAGTACTTC. The variable domain in full, with the rest retrieved from reference TRBV28 and TRBJ2-7, is DVKVTQSSRYLVKRTGEKVFLECVQDMDHENMFWYRQDPGLGLRLIYFSYDVKMKEKGDIPEGYSVSREKKERFSLILESASTNQTSMYLCASSPGTSGRGEQYFGPGTRLTVT.

This rearrangement joins TRBV5-1 to TRBJ2-7, with 7 bases fitting TRBD1. Germline CDR1 and CDR2: SGHRS and YFSETQ. With 0 bases clipped from V and 0 bases from J, the junction kept 3 bases outside the gene matches. CDR3 size: 15 residues. The CDR3 nucleotides read TGCGCCAGCAGCTTGGAGGGGGCATACTCCTACGAGCAGTACTTC. Protein: CASSLEGAYSYEQYF.

The gene calls are TRBV30 and TRBJ2-7; TRBD1 is a possible D gene (5 bases). The CDR3 contains 13 residues. In germline, CDR1 is GTSNPN, CDR2 SVGIG (reference sequence). V shed 3 bases and J shed 2 bases, with 11 bases lying between them. The CDR3 bases are TGTGCCTGGAGACCCGACAGCACCTACGAGCAGTACTTC. Encoded protein: CAWRPDSTYEQYF.

The J gene is TRBJ1-3, the V gene TRBV28; 8 nucleotides align to TRBD1. Germline V gene lookup returns CDR1 MDHEN and CDR2 SYDVKM. The CDR3 extends over 15 amino acids. The J segment lost 3 bases and the V segment lost 3 bases, leaving 4 bases of the junction unmatched. The DNA for the CDR3 is TGTGCCAGCAGTTTTTTGGACAGGGATGGAAACACCATATATTTT. Amino acids: CASSFLDRDGNTIYF.

This chain connects TRBV4-1 to TRBJ2-1; a weak D match, TRBD1 (5 bases). The germline gives CDR1 MGHRA, CDR2 YSYEKL. Trimming stripped 0 bases from V and 2 bases from J, with 5 bases between. The CDR3 covers 14 residues. As DNA, the CDR3 is TGCGCCAGCAGCCAAGAGGGGCCCTACAATGAGCAGTTCTTC. The encoded protein is CASSQEGPYNEQFF.